A selection of T cell receptor beta chains follows, all from one sample in a study of neoadjuvant anti-PD-1 for oral cavity cancer. This table comes from immunoSEQ multiplex PCR, and its TCRdb copy is limited to in-frame clones, with some not included. The table includes tens of thousands of clones, 79% detected once. The source was PBMCs, collected before nivolumab (anti-PD-1) treatment. Receptors were obtained from a person aged 40 to 85 with oral cavity squamous cell carcinoma. The CDR3 runs from the conserved cysteine through the conserved F or W. The D gene is left open where the match is weak. Clone size is stated in some rows and not others, as once, few, many or a class when expanded.

j_call v_call clone_size d_call cdr3_aa cdr3_nt
TRBJ2-1 TRBV4-2 . TRBD2 CASSQELAGVEQFF TGTGCCAGCAGCCAAGAACTAGCGGGAGTTGAGCAGTTCTTC
TRBJ1-6 TRBV9 . TRBD1 CASSEDRAWGAPLHF TGTGCCAGCAGCGAGGACAGGGCCTGGGGTGCACCCCTCCACTTT
TRBJ1-6 TRBV7-8 few TRBD1 CASRLPTGTVLHF TGTGCCAGCAGATTACCAACCGGGACAGTCCTCCACTTT
TRBJ2-7 TRBV28 . . CASNGGTATYEQYF TGTGCCAGCAACGGGGGGACAGCTACCTACGAGCAGTACTTC
TRBJ1-2 TRBV27 . . CASSPAAHYGYTF TGTGCCAGCAGTCCAGCCGCCCACTATGGCTACACCTTC
TRBJ1-2 TRBV29-1 . TRBD1 CSVEDGSDEGQTSYGYTF TGCAGCGTTGAAGACGGGTCCGACGAGGGACAGACGAGCTATGGCTACACCTTC
TRBJ2-5 TRBV13 . TRBD2 CASSSLAGETQYF TGTGCCAGCAGCTCCTTAGCGGGGGAGACCCAGTACTTC
TRBJ1-2 TRBV7-2 few . CASSLDGRGYTF TGTGCCAGCAGCTTAGACGGCCGTGGCTACACCTTC
TRBJ1-6 TRBV5-1 . . CASSLEADNSPLHF TGCGCCAGCAGCTTGGAAGCGGATAATTCACCCCTCCACTTT
TRBJ1-1 TRBV6-1 few . CASIYLGRDTEAFF TGTGCCAGCATATACCTAGGGCGGGACACTGAAGCTTTCTTT
TRBJ1-1 TRBV10-2 . . CASKDGNTEAFF TGCGCCAGCAAAGATGGGAACACTGAAGCTTTCTTT
TRBJ2-1 TRBV27 . TRBD2 CASSLRAGGYNEQFF TGTGCCAGCAGTTTAAGGGCGGGAGGGTACAATGAGCAGTTCTTC
TRBJ2-2 TRBV4-1 few TRBD2 CASSQDKAGANTGELFF TGCGCCAGCAGCCAAGACAAAGCGGGAGCGAACACCGGGGAGCTGTTTTTT
TRBJ1-2 TRBV11-2 . TRBD1 CASSPDRGEGYTF TGTGCCAGCAGTCCGGACAGGGGAGAAGGCTACACCTTC
TRBJ2-7 TRBV6-4 . TRBD1 CASSEVQGAGYEQYF TGTGCCAGCAGTGAAGTACAGGGGGCCGGATACGAGCAGTACTTC
TRBJ2-3 TRBV5-1 . TRBD2 CASSQRTSGGFTDTQYF TGCGCCAGCAGCCAGAGGACTAGCGGGGGGTTCACAGATACGCAGTATTTT
TRBJ1-5 TRBV5-3 . TRBD1 CARSRWDSGRYSNQPQHF TGTGCCAGAAGCCGCTGGGACAGCGGCAGATATAGCAATCAGCCCCAGCATTTT
TRBJ1-4 TRBV27 . . CASSLGTLATNEKLFF TGTGCCAGCAGTTTAGGGACCCTTGCAACTAATGAAAAACTGTTTTTT
TRBJ1-6 TRBV6-5 . . CASSYSWDIYSPLHF TGTGCCAGCAGTTACTCATGGGATATTTATTCACCCCTCCACTTT
TRBJ1-3 TRBV19 . TRBD1 CASRQGASGNTIYF TGTGCCAGTAGGCAGGGGGCCTCTGGAAACACCATATATTTT
TRBJ1-4 TRBV6-1 . TRBD1 CASRSGTGLVWLFF TGTGCCAGCAGATCAGGGACAGGGTTAGTTTGGCTGTTTTTT
TRBJ2-1 TRBV19 . TRBD2 CASSIGAGGPYNEQFF TGTGCCAGTAGTATAGGAGCGGGGGGGCCTTACAATGAGCAGTTCTTC
TRBJ2-7 TRBV5-4 . TRBD1 CASSLNPTGYYEQYF TGTGCCAGCAGCCTTAACCCGACAGGGTACTACGAGCAGTACTTC
TRBJ2-7 TRBV10-1 . TRBD1 CARGTGSYEQYF TGCGCCAGGGGGACAGGGTCCTACGAGCAGTACTTC
TRBJ2-3 TRBV4-1 few . CASSQATGTQYF TGCGCCAGCAGCCAAGCAACTGGTACGCAGTATTTT
TRBJ1-2 TRBV28 few . CASSSGDTGTYGYTF TGTGCCAGCAGTTCCGGGGACACAGGGACCTATGGCTACACCTTC
TRBJ2-3 TRBV2 . TRBD2 CASNWASGVPDTQYF TGTGCCAGCAATTGGGCTAGCGGTGTCCCAGATACGCAGTATTTT
TRBJ1-1 TRBV19 . . CASLRDKNTEAFF TGTGCCAGTCTCCGGGACAAGAACACTGAAGCTTTCTTT
TRBJ2-6 TRBV6-5 . . CASRVGSGANVLTF TGTGCCAGCAGGGTTGGCTCTGGGGCCAACGTCCTGACTTTC
TRBJ1-4 TRBV7-2 . . CASSSTAAPEKLFF TGTGCCAGCAGCTCGACGGCCGCTCCTGAAAAACTGTTTTTT
TRBJ2-7 TRBV5-1 . . CASSLSSATYEQYF TGCGCCAGCAGCTTGAGCAGCGCCACCTACGAGCAGTACTTC
TRBJ1-4 TRBV5-1 . . CASSVGTVGEKLFF TGCGCCAGCAGCGTCGGGACCGTAGGTGAAAAACTGTTTTTT
TRBJ1-2 TRBV4-1 . TRBD1 CASTQTGYGTYGYTF TGCGCCAGCACCCAGACAGGGTATGGAACCTATGGCTACACCTTC
TRBJ1-2 TRBV6-4 few . CASSAGVGNYGYTF TGTGCCAGCAGCGCAGGGGTGGGGAACTATGGCTACACCTTC
TRBJ1-5 TRBV5-8 medium-sized . CASSLGQRNQPQHF TGTGCCAGCAGCTTGGGCCAGCGGAACCAGCCCCAGCATTTT
TRBJ1-4 TRBV7-2 . . CASSFGRGNEKLFF TGTGCCAGCAGCTTCGGACGGGGTAATGAAAAACTGTTTTTT
TRBJ2-1 TRBV6-1 . TRBD2 CASSLGGNSYNEQFF TGTGCCAGCAGCCTCGGGGGGAACTCCTACAATGAGCAGTTCTTC
TRBJ2-1 TRBV19 . TRBD2 CASTASGSGDNEQFF TGTGCCAGTACCGCTAGCGGGAGTGGCGACAATGAGCAGTTCTTC